The rows below give T cell receptor beta chains drawn from one sample of a study of T cell repertoires in ileal Crohn's disease. Some clones are missing from TCRdb's copy, which holds only in-frame ones; the method was immunoSEQ multiplex PCR. The sample has about 9,200 clones, 79% seen once. The sequenced sample consisted of ileal tissue. These receptors came from an adult with Crohn's disease. Each CDR3 is given with its conserved first and last residue. A D gene is named only where the DNA matches it firmly. The size field is filled for only some rows; it gives once, few, many or a size class.

v_call,j_call,clone_size,d_call,cdr3_aa,cdr3_nt
TRBV30,TRBJ2-1,-,TRBD2,CAWRGGGREQFF,TGTGCCTGGAGAGGCGGGGGTCGGGAGCAGTTCTTC
TRBV4-3,TRBJ2-7,-,TRBD2,CASSQDLGLAGLEQYF,TGCGCCAGCAGCCAAGATTTAGGACTAGCGGGGCTTGAGCAGTACTTC
TRBV30,TRBJ1-5,-,-,CAWSEKQGSTQPQHF,TGTGCCTGGAGTGAAAAGCAGGGTTCTACTCAGCCCCAGCATTTT
TRBV7-6,TRBJ1-6,-,-,CASSLNPSGGPLHF,TGTGCCAGCAGCTTAAACCCTTCGGGTGGTCCCCTCCACTTT
TRBV4-1,TRBJ1-2,few,-,CASSQVVGGSSYGYTF,TGCGCCAGCAGCCAAGTAGTAGGCGGCAGTAGCTATGGCTACACCTTC
TRBV10-3,TRBJ2-3,-,TRBD2,CAISEGLAGRTDTQYF,TGTGCCATCAGTGAAGGACTAGCGGGCCGCACAGATACGCAGTATTTT
TRBV7-2,TRBJ1-6,-,TRBD1,CASSSRQGGNSPLHF,TGTGCCAGCAGCTCCCGACAGGGAGGTAATTCACCCCTCCACTTT
TRBV5-4,TRBJ1-1,-,TRBD1,CASSQVTGGGTEAFF,TGTGCCAGCAGCCAGGTAACAGGGGGCGGCACTGAAGCTTTCTTT
TRBV4-1,TRBJ2-2,-,TRBD2,CASSQPERGATGELFF,TGCGCCAGCAGCCAACCCGAGCGGGGAGCGACCGGGGAGCTGTTTTTT
TRBV6-8,TRBJ2-7,-,-,CASSLEEGGARYEQYF,TGTGCCAGCAGCCTGGAAGAAGGGGGAGCGCGCTACGAGCAGTACTTC
TRBV7-2,TRBJ2-5,-,TRBD2,CASSSRGGWVETQYF,TGTGCCAGCAGCTCCCGCGGGGGGTGGGTAGAGACCCAGTACTTC
TRBV10-2,TRBJ2-7,-,-,CASSESWGRYEQYF,TGCGCCAGCAGTGAGTCATGGGGGCGGTACGAGCAGTACTTC
TRBV27,TRBJ2-1,-,-,CASRGDFNFRNEQFF,TGTGCCAGCAGGGGGGACTTTAATTTTCGGAATGAGCAGTTCTTC
TRBV9,TRBJ2-1,-,TRBD2,CASSVAGGGGYEQFF,TGTGCCAGCAGCGTAGCTGGCGGGGGGGGGTATGAGCAGTTCTTC
TRBV15,TRBJ1-5,-,-,CATSTRTVINQPQHF,TGTGCCACCAGCACAAGGACAGTGATCAATCAGCCCCAGCATTTT
TRBV5-1,TRBJ2-1,-,TRBD2,CASSLGLAGAAGNEQFF,TGCGCCAGCAGCTTGGGACTAGCGGGGGCCGCCGGCAATGAGCAGTTCTTC
TRBV7-9,TRBJ1-3,-,-,CASRRVFGNTIYF,TGTGCCAGCAGGAGGGTCTTTGGAAACACCATATATTTT
TRBV19,TRBJ2-1,-,-,CASSIARQVFGNEQFF,TGTGCCAGTAGTATAGCCCGACAGGTTTTCGGCAATGAGCAGTTCTTC
TRBV7-9,TRBJ2-3,-,-,CASSQSTDTQYF,TGTGCCAGCAGCCAGAGCACAGATACGCAGTATTTT
TRBV30,TRBJ2-3,-,TRBD2,CAWLRVAGGSTDTQYF,TGTGCCTGGTTGCGGGTAGCGGGGGGAAGCACAGATACGCAGTATTTT
TRBV11-2,TRBJ2-3,-,-,CASSLNPLAGTDTQYF,TGTGCCAGCAGCTTAAATCCCCTAGCTGGGACAGATACGCAGTATTTT
TRBV4-1,TRBJ2-1,-,-,CASSQTSQTYNEQFF,TGCGCCAGCAGCCAAACTAGCCAAACCTACAATGAGCAGTTCTTC
TRBV19,TRBJ2-7,-,-,CASGAQGSYEQYF,TGTGCCAGTGGAGCACAGGGCTCCTACGAGCAGTACTTC
TRBV5-1,TRBJ2-2,-,-,CASSQTIATGELFF,TGCGCCAGCAGCCAAACCATAGCCACCGGGGAGCTGTTTTTT
TRBV18,TRBJ1-1,-,-,CASSPPRAGNTEAFF,TGTGCCAGCTCACCACCGAGAGCAGGGAACACTGAAGCTTTCTTT
TRBV14,TRBJ1-4,-,-,CASSQGGQGSEKLFF,TGTGCCAGCAGCCAAGGGGGTCAGGGGAGTGAAAAACTGTTTTTT
TRBV5-1,TRBJ2-2,-,-,CASRVSSGGTGELFF,TGCGCCAGCCGAGTCAGTAGCGGAGGAACCGGGGAGCTGTTTTTT
TRBV27,TRBJ1-2,-,TRBD1,CASGRTGQYGYTF,TGTGCCAGCGGCCGGACAGGGCAATATGGCTACACCTTC
TRBV10-3,TRBJ1-2,once,TRBD1,CAISEAWTGGYGYTF,TGTGCCATCAGTGAGGCTTGGACAGGGGGCTATGGCTACACCTTC
TRBV19,TRBJ2-1,-,-,CASSLDRSSYNEQFF,TGTGCCAGTAGTCTCGACAGGAGCTCCTACAATGAGCAGTTCTTC
TRBV5-4,TRBJ2-3,-,TRBD2,CASSLTGGVDTQYF,TGTGCCAGCAGCTTGACGGGAGGTGTAGATACGCAGTATTTT
TRBV12-5,TRBJ2-5,-,TRBD2,CASKPAGGETQYF,TGTGCTAGTAAGCCAGCGGGAGGAGAGACCCAGTACTTC
TRBV5-1,TRBJ1-1,few,TRBD1,CASSSAGGFRYTEAFF,TGCGCCAGCAGTTCTGCAGGGGGCTTTAGGTACACTGAAGCTTTCTTT
TRBV21-1,TRBJ2-7,-,-,CASRTRGSTYEQYF,TGTGCCAGCAGGACCAGGGGGTCGACCTACGAGCAGTACTTC
TRBV7-2,TRBJ2-5,-,TRBD2,CASSLFGGTSGPRGIEYF,TGTGCCAGCAGCTTATTCGGCGGGACTAGCGGGCCGAGGGGGATTGAGTACTTC
TRBV30,TRBJ2-5,-,-,CAWKVQGQETQYF,TGTGCCTGGAAAGTACAGGGCCAAGAGACCCAGTACTTC
TRBV30,TRBJ1-1,-,-,CAWRLNTEAFF,TGTGCCTGGCGTTTGAACACTGAAGCTTTCTTT
TRBV6-5,TRBJ2-5,-,TRBD1,CASSSGGKETQYF,TGTGCCAGCAGTTCAGGGGGAAAGGAGACCCAGTACTTC